This T cell receptor (beta chain) was identified in a study of cytomegalovirus exposure and HLA in healthy donors. CDR1 and CDR2 from the germline V gene are SEHNR and FQNEAQ (reference sequence). The CDR3 is 17 amino acids. PCR involved 60 Vbeta and 13 Jbeta primers. Generated by immunoSEQ multiplex PCR, the TCRdb table keeps only in-frame clones and is missing some. The sample carries 60,000 to 70,000 clones, 80% to 90% recorded once. Concerning this clone itself: One end of the junction does not line up with germline, which may come from a read error.

This chain links TRBV7-9 with TRBJ1-4; 8 positions agree with TRBD1. The clonotype was recovered from a woman in her twenties or thirties in good health and CMV-seronegative. The sample comprised PBMCs. CDR3 residues: CSSSFGGRGRFNEKLFF. The CDR3 bases are TGTTCCAGCAGCTTTGGGGGCAGGGGGCGATTTAATGAAAAACTGTTTTTT.